This TCR beta chain was identified during a study of persistence of HIV-infected CD4 T cells. Study conclusions and caveats: Degenerate expanded CDR3beta sequences were enriched among CMV- and Gag-responding cells.

V was trimmed by 1 base and J by 6 bases, leaving 12 bases between them. Germline V gene lookup returns CDR1 LGHDT and CDR2 YNNKEL (reference sequence). The CDR3 spans 14 residues. Points on this clone: What it recognizes is unknown.

An overlapping HIV-1 Gag peptide pool stimulated these cells at about 1 ug/peptide/mL. Sorting of responding CD4+ T cells relied on upregulated CD40 ligand together with CD69. The libraries were made with immunoSEQ version 4 in survey mode. Clones were sequenced by immunoSEQ multiplex PCR, and TCRdb holds only the in-frame ones, with some missing. The data hold 20,000 to 25,000 clones, with over 65% observed a single time. This sequence was found in an adult man with HIV who was CMV-seropositive. Material: CD4+ T cells sorted from PBMCs after roughly 18-hour stimulation, obtained from a patient who received antiretroviral therapy. The rearrangement uses TRBV3-1 (or the pseudogene TRBV3-2) and TRBJ1-1, with D perhaps matching TRBD1 (6 bases). The CDR3 spells CASSQAKGGSEAFF. CDR3 nucleotide sequence: TGTGCCAGCAGCCAAGCAAAGGGGGGGTCTGAAGCTTTCTTT.